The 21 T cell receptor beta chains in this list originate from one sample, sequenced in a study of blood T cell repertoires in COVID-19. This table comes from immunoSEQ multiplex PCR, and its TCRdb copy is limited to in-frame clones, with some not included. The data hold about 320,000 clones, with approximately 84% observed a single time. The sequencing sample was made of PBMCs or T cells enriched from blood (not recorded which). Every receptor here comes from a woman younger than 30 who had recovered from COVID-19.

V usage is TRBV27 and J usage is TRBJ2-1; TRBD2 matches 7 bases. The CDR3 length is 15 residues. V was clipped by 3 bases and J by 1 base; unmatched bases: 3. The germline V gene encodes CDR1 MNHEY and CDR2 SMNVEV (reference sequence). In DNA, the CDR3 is TGTGCCAGCAGTTTCTCCGGGGGGTCCTACAATGAGCAGTTCTTC. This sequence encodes CASSFSGGSYNEQFF.

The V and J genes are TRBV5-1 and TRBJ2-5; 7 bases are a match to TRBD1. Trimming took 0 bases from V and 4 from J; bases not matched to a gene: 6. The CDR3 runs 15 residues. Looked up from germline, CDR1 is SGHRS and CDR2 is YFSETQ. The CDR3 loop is CASSLASTGRETQYF. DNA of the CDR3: TGCGCCAGCAGCTTGGCTTCGACAGGGCGAGAGACCCAGTACTTC.

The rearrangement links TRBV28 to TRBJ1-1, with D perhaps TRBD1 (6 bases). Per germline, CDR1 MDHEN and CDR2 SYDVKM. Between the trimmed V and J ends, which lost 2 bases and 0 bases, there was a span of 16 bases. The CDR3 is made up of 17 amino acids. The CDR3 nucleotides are TGTGCCAGCAGTTTAGACCCCCGACAGGCCCTGAACACTGAAGCTTTCTTT. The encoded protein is CASSLDPRQALNTEAFF.

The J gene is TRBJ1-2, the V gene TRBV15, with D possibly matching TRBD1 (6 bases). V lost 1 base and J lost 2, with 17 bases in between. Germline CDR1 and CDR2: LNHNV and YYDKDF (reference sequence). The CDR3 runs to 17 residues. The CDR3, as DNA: TGTGCCACCAGCAGAGGTTGGGACACAGGCAGGAACTATGGCTACACCTTC. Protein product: CATSRGWDTGRNYGYTF.

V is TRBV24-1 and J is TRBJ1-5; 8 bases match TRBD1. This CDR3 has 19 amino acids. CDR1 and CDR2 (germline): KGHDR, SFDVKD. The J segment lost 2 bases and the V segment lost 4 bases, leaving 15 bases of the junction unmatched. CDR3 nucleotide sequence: TGTGCCACCAGTGACACCGGGACAGGCCGACCTGGGGGCAATCAGCCCCAGCATTTT. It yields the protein CATSDTGTGRPGGNQPQHF.

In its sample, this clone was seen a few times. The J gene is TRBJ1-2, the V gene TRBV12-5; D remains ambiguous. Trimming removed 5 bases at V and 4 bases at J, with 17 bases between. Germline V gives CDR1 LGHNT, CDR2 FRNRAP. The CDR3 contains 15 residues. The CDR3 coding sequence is TGTGCTAGTGGTCCCGGTCCGCGGGCGGGCTATGGCTACACCTTC. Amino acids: CASGPGPRAGYGYTF.

This CDR3 is CATRPGNSPLHF. The CDR3 DNA reads as TGTGCCACCCGACCAGGGAATTCACCCCTCCACTTT. The chain uses TRBV12-3 or TRBV12-4 and TRBJ1-6; the D gene is possibly TRBD1 (5 bases). The germline V and J ends were trimmed by 10 bases and 7 bases, with 11 bases remaining between them. The CDR3 loop spans 12 amino acids.

In DNA, the CDR3 is TGTGCCAGCAGCTTAGGCCGGGAAGCTTTCTTT. Residues: CASSLGREAFF. The genes are TRBV11-2 and TRBJ1-1; D remains ambiguous. The CDR3 length is 11 residues. Germline lookup yields CDR1 SGHAT and CDR2 FQNNGV. Deletions cut 1 base from V and 8 bases from J, with 5 bases between.

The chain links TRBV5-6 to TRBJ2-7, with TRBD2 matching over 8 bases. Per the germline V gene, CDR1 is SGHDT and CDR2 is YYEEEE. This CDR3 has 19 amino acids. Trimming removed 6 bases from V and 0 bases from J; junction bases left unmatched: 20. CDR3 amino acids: CASTRGGAGLGSSSYEQYF. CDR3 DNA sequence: TGTGCCAGCACCCGTGGCGGGGCGGGACTAGGTTCTTCCTCCTACGAGCAGTACTTC.

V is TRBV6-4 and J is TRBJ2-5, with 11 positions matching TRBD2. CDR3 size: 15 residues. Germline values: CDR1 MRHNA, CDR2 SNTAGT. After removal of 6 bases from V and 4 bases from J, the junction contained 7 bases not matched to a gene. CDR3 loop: CASSETSGVGETQYF. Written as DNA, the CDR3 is TGTGCCAGCAGCGAGACTAGCGGGGTAGGAGAGACCCAGTACTTC.

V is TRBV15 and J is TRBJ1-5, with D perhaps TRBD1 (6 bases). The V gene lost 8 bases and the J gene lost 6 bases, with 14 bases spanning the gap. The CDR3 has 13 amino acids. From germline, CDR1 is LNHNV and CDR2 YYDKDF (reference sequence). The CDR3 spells CATVGGLGQPQHF. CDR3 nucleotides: TGTGCCACCGTCGGGGGGCTCGGTCAGCCCCAGCATTTT.

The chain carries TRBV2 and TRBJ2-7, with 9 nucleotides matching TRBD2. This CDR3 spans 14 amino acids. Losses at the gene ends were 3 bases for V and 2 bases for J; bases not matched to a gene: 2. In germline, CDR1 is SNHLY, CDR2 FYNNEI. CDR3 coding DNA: TGTGCCAGCAGTGAGACTAGCGGCCCCTACGAGCAGTACTTC. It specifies CASSETSGPYEQYF.

The CDR3 DNA reads TGTGCCAGCAGCCCGGGGACAGGGTGGGCAGATACGCAGTATTTT. This gives the protein CASSPGTGWADTQYF. V usage is TRBV6-5 and J usage is TRBJ2-3; TRBD1 matches at 9 bases. Unmatched junction bases numbered 8, after V lost 6 bases and J lost 4 bases. Germline V gene sequence: CDR1 MNHEY, CDR2 SVGAGI. CDR3 size: 15 residues.

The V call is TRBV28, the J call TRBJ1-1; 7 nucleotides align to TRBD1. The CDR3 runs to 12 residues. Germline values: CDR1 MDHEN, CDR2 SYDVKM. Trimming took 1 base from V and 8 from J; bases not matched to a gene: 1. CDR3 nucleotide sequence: TGTGCCAGCAGTTTATCAGGGGGGGAAGCTTTCTTT. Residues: CASSLSGGEAFF.

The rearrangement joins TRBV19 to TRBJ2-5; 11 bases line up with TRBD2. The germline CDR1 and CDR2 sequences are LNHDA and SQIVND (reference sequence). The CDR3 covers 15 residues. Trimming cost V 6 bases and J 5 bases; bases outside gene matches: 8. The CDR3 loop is CASSLASGRRETQYF. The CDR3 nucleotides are TGTGCCAGTAGCCTAGCTAGCGGGAGGCGGGAGACCCAGTACTTC. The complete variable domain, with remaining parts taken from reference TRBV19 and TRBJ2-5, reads DGGITQSPKYLFRKEGQNVTLSCEQNLNHDAMYWYRQDPGQGLRLIYYSQIVNDFQKGDIAEGYSVSREKKESFPLTVTSAQKNPTAFYLCASSLASGRRETQYFGPGTRLLVL.

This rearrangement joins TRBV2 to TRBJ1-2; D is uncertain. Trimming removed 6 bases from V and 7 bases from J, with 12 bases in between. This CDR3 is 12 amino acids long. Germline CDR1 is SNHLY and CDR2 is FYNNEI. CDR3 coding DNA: TGTGCCAGCAGCGGCGGTAATCCTGGCTACACCTTC. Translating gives CASSGGNPGYTF.

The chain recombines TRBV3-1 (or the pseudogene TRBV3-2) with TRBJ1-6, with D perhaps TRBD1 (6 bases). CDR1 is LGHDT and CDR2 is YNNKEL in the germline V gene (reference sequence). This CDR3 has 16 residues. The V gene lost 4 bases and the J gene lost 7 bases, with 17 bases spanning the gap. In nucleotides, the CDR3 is TGTGCCAGCAGCCCGTTCGGGGGGCGAGTGAATTCACCCCTCCACTTT. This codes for CASSPFGGRVNSPLHF.

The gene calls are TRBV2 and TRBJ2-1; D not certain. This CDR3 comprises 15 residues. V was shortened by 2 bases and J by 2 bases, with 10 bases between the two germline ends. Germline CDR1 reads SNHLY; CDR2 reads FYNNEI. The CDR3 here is CASSEIAVAYNEQFF. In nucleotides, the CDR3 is TGTGCCAGCAGTGAAATAGCTGTCGCCTACAATGAGCAGTTCTTC.

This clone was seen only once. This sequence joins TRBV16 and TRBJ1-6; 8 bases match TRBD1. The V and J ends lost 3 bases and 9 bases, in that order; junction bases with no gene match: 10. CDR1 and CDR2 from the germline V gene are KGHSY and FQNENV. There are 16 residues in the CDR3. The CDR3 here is CASSQDRTGLGSPLHF. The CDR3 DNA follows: TGTGCCAGCAGCCAGGATCGGACAGGGTTAGGTTCACCCCTCCACTTT.

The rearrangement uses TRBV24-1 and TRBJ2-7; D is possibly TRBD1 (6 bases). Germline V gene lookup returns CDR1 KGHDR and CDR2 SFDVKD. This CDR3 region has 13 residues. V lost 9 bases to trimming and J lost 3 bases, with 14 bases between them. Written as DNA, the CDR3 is TGTGCCACCTTAAGGGGGAACAGCTACGAGCAGTACTTC. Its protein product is CATLRGNSYEQYF.

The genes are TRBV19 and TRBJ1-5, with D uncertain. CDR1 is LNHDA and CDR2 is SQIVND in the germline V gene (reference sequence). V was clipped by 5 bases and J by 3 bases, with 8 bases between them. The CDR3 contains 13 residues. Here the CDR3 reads CASSSQFNQPQHF. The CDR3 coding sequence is TGTGCCAGTAGTTCACAGTTCAATCAGCCCCAGCATTTT.